This T cell receptor (beta chain) originates from a study of cytotoxic CD8 clonotypes in ibrutinib-treated CLL. This table comes from immunoSEQ multiplex PCR, and its TCRdb copy is limited to in-frame clones, with some not included. The data contain hundreds of thousands of clones, about four fifths of them seen just once; the ten biggest clones take up more than 9.5%. The CDR3 extends over 11 amino acids. CDR1 and CDR2 (germline): WNHNN, SYGVQD (reference sequence). Trimming took off 6 bases at V and 7 bases at J, with 6 bases between the two ends. The sequence came from a human donor with chronic lymphocytic leukemia. The chain couples TRBV10-1 to TRBJ2-2, with D tentatively TRBD2 (5 bases). This specimen was PBMCs, taken after 12 months of ibrutinib treatment. The chain's CDR3 is CASRGSGELFF. The CDR3 DNA follows: TGCGCCAGCAGAGGGAGCGGGGAGCTGTTTTTT.